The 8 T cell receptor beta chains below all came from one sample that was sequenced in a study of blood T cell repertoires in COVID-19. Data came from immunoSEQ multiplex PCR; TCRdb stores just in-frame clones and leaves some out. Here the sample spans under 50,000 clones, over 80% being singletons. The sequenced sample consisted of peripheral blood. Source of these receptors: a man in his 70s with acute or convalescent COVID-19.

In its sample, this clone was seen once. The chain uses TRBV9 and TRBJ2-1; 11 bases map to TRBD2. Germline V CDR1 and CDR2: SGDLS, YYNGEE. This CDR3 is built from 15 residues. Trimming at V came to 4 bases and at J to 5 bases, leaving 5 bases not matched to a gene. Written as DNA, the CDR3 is TGTGCCAGCAGCCCTTTAGCGGGGGGGCACAATGAGCAGTTCTTC. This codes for CASSPLAGGHNEQFF.

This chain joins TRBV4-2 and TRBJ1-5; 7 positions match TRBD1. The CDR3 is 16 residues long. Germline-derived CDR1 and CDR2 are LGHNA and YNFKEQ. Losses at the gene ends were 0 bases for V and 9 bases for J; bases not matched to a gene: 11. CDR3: CASSQEGGTAARPQHF. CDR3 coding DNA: TGTGCCAGCAGCCAAGAAGGGGGGACAGCTGCTAGGCCCCAGCATTTT.

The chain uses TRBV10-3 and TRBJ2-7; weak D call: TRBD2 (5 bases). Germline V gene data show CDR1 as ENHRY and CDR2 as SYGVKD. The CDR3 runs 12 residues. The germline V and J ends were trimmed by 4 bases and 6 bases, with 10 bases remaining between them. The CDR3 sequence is CAISGRIGEQYF. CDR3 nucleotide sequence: TGTGCCATCAGTGGGAGGATAGGCGAGCAGTACTTC.

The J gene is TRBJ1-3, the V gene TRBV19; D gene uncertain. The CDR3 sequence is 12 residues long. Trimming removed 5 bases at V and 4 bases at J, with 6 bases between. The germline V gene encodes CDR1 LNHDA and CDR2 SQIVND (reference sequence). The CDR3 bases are TGTGCCAGTAGTGCCCAGGGAAACACCATATATTTT. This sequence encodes CASSAQGNTIYF.

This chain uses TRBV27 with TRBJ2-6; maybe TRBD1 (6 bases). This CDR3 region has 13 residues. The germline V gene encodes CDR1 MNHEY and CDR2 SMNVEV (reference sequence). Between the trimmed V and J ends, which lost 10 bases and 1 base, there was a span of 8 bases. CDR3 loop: CATQGSGANVLTF. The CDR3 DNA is TGTGCCACCCAGGGGTCTGGGGCCAACGTCCTGACTTTC.

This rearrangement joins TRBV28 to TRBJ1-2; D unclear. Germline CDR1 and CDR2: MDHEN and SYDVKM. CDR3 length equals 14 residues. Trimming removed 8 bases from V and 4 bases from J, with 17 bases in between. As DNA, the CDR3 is TGTGCCAGCTTTCCCGGGAGAGGGCCCTATGGCTACACCTTC. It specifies CASFPGRGPYGYTF.

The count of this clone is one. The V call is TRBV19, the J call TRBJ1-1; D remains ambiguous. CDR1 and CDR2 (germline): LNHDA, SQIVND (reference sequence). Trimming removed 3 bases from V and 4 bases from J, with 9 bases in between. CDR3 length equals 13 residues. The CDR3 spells CASSIGVRTEAFF. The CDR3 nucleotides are TGTGCCAGTAGTATCGGAGTTCGCACTGAAGCTTTCTTT.

CDR3 in DNA: TGTGCCAGCCACAGGGGTGGCACTGAAGCTTTCTTT. Amino acid sequence: CASHRGGTEAFF. The chain has TRBV19 and TRBJ1-1; 7 positions agree with TRBD1. Germline CDR1 and CDR2: LNHDA and SQIVND (reference sequence). V was clipped by 9 bases and J by 4 bases; unmatched bases: 5. The CDR3 length is 12 residues.